What follows are 6 T cell receptor beta chains derived from one specimen sequenced in a study of STAT3 mutations in large granular lymphocyte leukemia. Overall study findings and caveats: Every T-cell large granular lymphocyte leukemia patient had at least one immunodominant TCR beta clonotype.

These receptors' targets are unknown. Clones were read by immunoSEQ multiplex PCR, and TCRdb kept only the in-frame ones, dropping some. The top ten hold around 34% of the sample, which has roughly 14,000 clones, roughly nine tenths seen once. The sequencing input was peripheral blood mononuclear cells. The origin of the receptors is a man aged 35-49 years with T-cell large granular lymphocyte leukemia. Some clones in this sample may be carry-over from other donors' samples.

J is TRBJ1-2 and V is TRBV28; D is uncertain. The CDR3 has 14 residues. V lost 7 bases and J 1 base, leaving 13 bases between the germline ends. Germline CDR1 is MDHEN and CDR2 is SYDVKM. CDR3 DNA sequence: TGTGCCAGCACTGCGGGGTACCTTAACTATGGCTACACCTTC. The encoded protein is CASTAGYLNYGYTF.

The V gene is TRBV18, the J gene TRBJ2-7; tentatively, D is TRBD1 or TRBD2 (6 bases each). CDR1 and CDR2 from the germline V gene are KGHSH and LQKENI. Trimming cost V 0 bases and J 6 bases, with 12 bases left between them. This CDR3 is built from 14 residues. As DNA, the CDR3 is TGTGCCAGCTCACCACCACAAGGAGGGGGCGAGCAGTACTTC. Protein sequence: CASSPPQGGGEQYF.

The V gene is TRBV29-1, the J gene TRBJ1-1; 8 positions agree with TRBD1. CDR1 and CDR2 from the germline V gene are SQVTM and ANQGSEA. V lost 7 bases to trimming and J lost 1 base; unmatched junction nucleotides: 5. The CDR3 extends over 13 amino acids. CDR3 coding DNA: TGCAGCGCATCGACAGGGGAGAACACTGAAGCTTTCTTT. As protein: CSASTGENTEAFF.

This chain connects TRBV7-9 to TRBJ1-4, with D tentatively TRBD1 (6 bases). Trimming removed 1 base from V and 3 bases from J, with 9 bases in between. Germline V CDR1 and CDR2: SEHNR, FQNEAQ (reference sequence). This CDR3 has 15 residues. DNA for the CDR3: TGTGCCAGCAGCTTAGTTCCAGGGGCTAATGAAAAACTGTTTTTT. It yields the protein CASSLVPGANEKLFF. Together with reference TRBV7-9 and TRBJ1-4, the CDR3 gives the full variable domain: DTGVSQNPRHKITKRGQNVTFRCDPISEHNRLYWYRQTLGQGPEFLTYFQNEAQLEKSRLLSDRFSAERPKGSFSTLEIQRTEQGDSAMYLCASSLVPGANEKLFFGSGTQLSVL.

J is TRBJ1-4 and V is TRBV5-1; D not resolved. The germline CDR1 and CDR2 sequences are SGHRS and YFSETQ. The CDR3 is 14 amino acids. V was pared by 0 bases and J by 8 bases, with 11 bases between. CDR3: CASSLGRTREKLFF. In DNA, the CDR3 is TGCGCCAGCAGCTTGGGAAGGACCCGGGAAAAACTGTTTTTT.

The chain carries TRBV4-2 and TRBJ2-1, with D possibly called TRBD1 or TRBD2 (7 bases each). The CDR3 runs to 17 residues. V dropped 1 base and J dropped 0 bases, with 13 bases sitting between them. Germline CDR1 and CDR2: LGHNA and YNFKEQ. CDR3 region: CASSQAGGQSSYNEQFF. CDR3 nucleotides: TGTGCCAGCAGCCAAGCGGGGGGACAGAGCTCCTACAATGAGCAGTTCTTC.